The source of this T cell receptor beta chain is a study of CD8 T cells in ankylosing spondylitis. Findings of the study overall: Some of these motif variants have turned up before, in reports on reactive arthritis synovial fluid and blood. From matched ankylosing spondylitis synovial fluid, disease-linked clones were reportedly recovered at significantly enriched levels. A TCR beta motif of eight or nine highly homologous variants seemed to mark ankylosing spondylitis blood.

Each TCR beta library was made by quantitative 5'-RACE that incorporated molecular barcodes. TCRdb ran MiXCR on the 5' RACE reads and lists one entry per CDR3 protein. The data hold 200,000 or so distinct CDR3 sequences, with 15% to 20% observed a single time. Germline assignment: CDR1 KGHDR and CDR2 SFDVKD. The CDR3 extends over 14 amino acids. V was pared by 0 bases and J by 10 bases, with 13 bases between. Worth noting for this clonotype: The antigen remains unidentified.

Sequencing input: blood, either unsorted or a sorted T cell fraction (not recorded which). V gene TRBV24-1 combines with J gene TRBJ2-3; TRBD1 is a possible D gene (6 bases). This TCR derives from a male donor aged 5 to 29 with ankylosing spondylitis or in good health (not recorded which). The CDR3 DNA reads TGTGCCACCAGTGATTTGCAACAGGGTGCATCGCAGTATTTT. This codes for CATSDLQQGASQYF.